Sequencing of this T cell receptor (beta chain) was carried out in a study of blood T cell repertoires in COVID-19. On the study more broadly: T cells, B-cell-depleted T cells, or PBMCs provided the cDNA or gDNA that served as material.

This clone was recorded only once. Sequencing used immunoSEQ multiplex PCR; TCRdb keeps in-frame clones, though not all of them. The top ten hold approximately 17% of the sample, which has 100,000 to 150,000 clones, approximately 84% seen once. In germline, CDR1 is SGHVS, CDR2 FNYEAQ. The CDR3 covers 15 residues. V dropped 6 bases and J dropped 5; count of bases not matched to a gene: 9. Material: peripheral blood. The sequence was obtained from a woman aged 80 or older with acute or convalescent COVID-19. The rearrangement uses TRBV7-6 and TRBJ2-5; TRBD2 matches at 10 bases. The CDR3 DNA reads TGTGCCAGCAGTCCAGCGGGGGGGCAGGTCGAGACCCAGTACTTC. It codes for CASSPAGGQVETQYF.